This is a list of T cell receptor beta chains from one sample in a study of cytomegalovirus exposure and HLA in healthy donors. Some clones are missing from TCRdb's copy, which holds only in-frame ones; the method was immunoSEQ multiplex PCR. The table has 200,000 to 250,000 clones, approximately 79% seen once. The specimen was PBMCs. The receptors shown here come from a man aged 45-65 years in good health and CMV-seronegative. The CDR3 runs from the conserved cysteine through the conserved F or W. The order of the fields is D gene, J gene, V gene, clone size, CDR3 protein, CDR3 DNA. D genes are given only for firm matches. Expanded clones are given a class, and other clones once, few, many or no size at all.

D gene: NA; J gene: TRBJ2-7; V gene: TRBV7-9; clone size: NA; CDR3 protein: CASSRPDMPGEQYF; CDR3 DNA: TGTGCCAGCAGCCGACCGGACATGCCGGGCGAGCAGTACTTC
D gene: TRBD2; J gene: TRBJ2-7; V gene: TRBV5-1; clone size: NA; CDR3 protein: CASSKEGTNTYEQYF; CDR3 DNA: TGCGCCAGCAGCAAGGAGGGGACTAACACCTACGAGCAGTACTTC
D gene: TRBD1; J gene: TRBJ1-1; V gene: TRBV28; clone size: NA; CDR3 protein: CASSLGTANTEAFF; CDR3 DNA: TGTGCCAGCAGTTTGGGGACAGCGAACACTGAAGCTTTCTTT
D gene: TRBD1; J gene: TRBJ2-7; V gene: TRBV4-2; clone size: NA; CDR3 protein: CASSQDTGQAYLEQYF; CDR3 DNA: TGTGCCAGCAGCCAAGATACGGGACAGGCCTACCTCGAGCAGTACTTC
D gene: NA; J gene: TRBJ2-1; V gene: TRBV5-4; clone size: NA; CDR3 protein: CASSLGASGWNEQFF; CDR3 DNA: TGTGCCAGCAGCTTGGGAGCATCCGGTTGGAATGAGCAGTTCTTC
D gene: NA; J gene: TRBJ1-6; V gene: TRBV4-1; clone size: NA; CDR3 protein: CASSPMAGSPLHF; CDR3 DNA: TGCGCCAGCAGCCCCATGGCGGGTTCACCCCTCCACTTT
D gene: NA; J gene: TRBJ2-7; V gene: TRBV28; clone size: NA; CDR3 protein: CASSLQRSGTRGYEQYF; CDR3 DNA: TGTGCCAGCAGTCTACAAAGATCCGGGACTCGGGGGTACGAGCAGTACTTC
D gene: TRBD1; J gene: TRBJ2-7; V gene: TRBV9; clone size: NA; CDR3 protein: CASSVTTGGTYEQYF; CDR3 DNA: TGTGCCAGCAGCGTTACAACAGGGGGCACATACGAGCAGTACTTC
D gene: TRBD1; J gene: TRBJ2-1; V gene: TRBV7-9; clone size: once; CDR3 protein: CASSIRQGRGYNEQFF; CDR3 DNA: TGTGCCAGCAGTATAAGACAGGGGAGAGGCTACAATGAGCAGTTCTTC
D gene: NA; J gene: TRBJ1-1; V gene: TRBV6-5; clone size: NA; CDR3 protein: CASHYSQRGNTEAFF; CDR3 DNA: TGTGCCAGCCATTATTCACAAAGGGGGAACACTGAAGCTTTCTTT
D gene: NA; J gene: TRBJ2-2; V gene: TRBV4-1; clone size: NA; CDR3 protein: CASSPLPDQGKAGELFF; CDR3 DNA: TGCGCCAGCAGCCCCCTACCGGACCAGGGGAAAGCCGGGGAGCTGTTTTTT
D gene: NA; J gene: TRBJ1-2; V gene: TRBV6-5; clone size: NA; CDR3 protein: CASSSGVAGYTF; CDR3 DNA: TGTGCCAGCAGTTCAGGGGTCGCTGGCTACACCTTC
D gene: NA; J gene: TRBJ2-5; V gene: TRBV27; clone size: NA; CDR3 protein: CASSLQGRETQYF; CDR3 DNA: TGTGCCAGCAGTCTGCAGGGAAGGGAGACCCAGTACTTC
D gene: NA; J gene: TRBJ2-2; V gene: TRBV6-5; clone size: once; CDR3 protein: CASSYEGVGTGELFF; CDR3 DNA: TGTGCCAGCAGTTACGAGGGGGTGGGGACCGGGGAGCTGTTTTTT
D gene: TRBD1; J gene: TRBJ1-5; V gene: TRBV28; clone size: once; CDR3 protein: CASYDRGGANQPQHF; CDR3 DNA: TGTGCCAGCTATGACAGGGGGGGAGCAAATCAGCCCCAGCATTTT
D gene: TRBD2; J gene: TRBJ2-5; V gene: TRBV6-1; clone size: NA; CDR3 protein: CASRPGLAGQETQYF; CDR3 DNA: TGTGCCAGCAGACCGGGACTAGCGGGACAAGAGACCCAGTACTTC
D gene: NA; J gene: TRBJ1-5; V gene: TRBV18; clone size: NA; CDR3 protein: CASSLGTGGDQPQHF; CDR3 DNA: TGTGCCAGCTCACTCGGGACGGGAGGGGATCAGCCCCAGCATTTT
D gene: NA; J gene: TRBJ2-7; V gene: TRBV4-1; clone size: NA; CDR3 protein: CASSPTERVYEQYF; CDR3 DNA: TGCGCCAGCAGCCCCACCGAGAGGGTCTACGAGCAGTACTTC
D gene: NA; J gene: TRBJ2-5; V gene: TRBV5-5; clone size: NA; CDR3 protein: CASSSDTSQETQYF; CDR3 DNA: TGTGCCAGCAGCTCCGATACAAGTCAAGAGACCCAGTACTTC
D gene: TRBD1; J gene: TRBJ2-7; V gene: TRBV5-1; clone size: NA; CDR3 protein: CASSLSSGTGVYEQYF; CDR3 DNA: TGCGCCAGCAGCTTGAGTTCCGGGACAGGGGTCTACGAGCAGTACTTC
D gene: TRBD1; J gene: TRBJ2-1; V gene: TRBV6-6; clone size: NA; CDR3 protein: CASSRTGEANEQFF; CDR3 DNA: TGTGCCAGCAGTCGGACAGGAGAAGCAAATGAGCAGTTCTTC
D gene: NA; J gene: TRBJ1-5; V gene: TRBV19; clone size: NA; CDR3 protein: CASSIGGTRFNQPQHF; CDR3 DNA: TGTGCCAGTAGTATAGGAGGCACACGCTTTAATCAGCCCCAGCATTTT
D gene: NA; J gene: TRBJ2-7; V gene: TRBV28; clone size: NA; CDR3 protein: CASSLYRPGYEQYF; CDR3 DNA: TGTGCCAGCAGTTTATACAGGCCAGGGTACGAGCAGTACTTC
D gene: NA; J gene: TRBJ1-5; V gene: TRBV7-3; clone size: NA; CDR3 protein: CTSSFKQGSNQPQHF; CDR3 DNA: TGTACCAGCAGCTTCAAACAGGGTAGCAATCAGCCCCAGCATTTT
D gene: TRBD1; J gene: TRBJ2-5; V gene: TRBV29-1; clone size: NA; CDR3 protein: CSGGQAQETQYF; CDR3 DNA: TGCAGCGGGGGACAGGCCCAAGAGACCCAGTACTTC
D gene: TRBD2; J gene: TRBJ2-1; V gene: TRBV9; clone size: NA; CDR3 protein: CASSVRGTSGRVNEQFF; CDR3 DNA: TGTGCCAGCAGCGTACGGGGGACTAGCGGGAGGGTAAATGAGCAGTTCTTC
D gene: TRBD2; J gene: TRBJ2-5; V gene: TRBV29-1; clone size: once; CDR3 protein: CSVEPAIGLAGDGETQYF; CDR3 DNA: TGCAGCGTTGAACCCGCGATTGGTCTAGCGGGAGACGGAGAGACCCAGTACTTC
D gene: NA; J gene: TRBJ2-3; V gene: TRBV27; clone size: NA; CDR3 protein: CASSLSTTDTQYF; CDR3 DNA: TGTGCCAGCAGTTTATCGACTACAGATACGCAGTATTTT
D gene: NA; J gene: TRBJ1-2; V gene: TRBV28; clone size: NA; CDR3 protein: CASSAGGAGYTF; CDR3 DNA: TGTGCCAGCAGTGCGGGGGGCGCGGGCTACACCTTC
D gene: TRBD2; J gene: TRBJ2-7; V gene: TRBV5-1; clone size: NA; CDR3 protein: CASSLASLADIIEQYF; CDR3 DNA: TGCGCCAGCAGCTTGGCTAGCCTAGCGGATATTATTGAGCAGTACTTC
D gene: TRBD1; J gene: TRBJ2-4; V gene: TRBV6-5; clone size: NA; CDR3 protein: CASSFTQGASRNIQYF; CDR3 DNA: TGTGCCAGCAGTTTTACACAGGGGGCGAGTAGAAACATTCAGTACTTC
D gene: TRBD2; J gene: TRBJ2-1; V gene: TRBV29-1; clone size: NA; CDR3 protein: CSVDSLAGGGNEQFF; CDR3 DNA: TGCAGCGTTGACAGTCTAGCGGGAGGCGGCAATGAGCAGTTCTTC
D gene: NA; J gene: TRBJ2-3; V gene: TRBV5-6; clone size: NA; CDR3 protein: CASSLWPPDTQYF; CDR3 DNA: TGTGCCAGCAGCCTTTGGCCCCCAGATACGCAGTATTTT
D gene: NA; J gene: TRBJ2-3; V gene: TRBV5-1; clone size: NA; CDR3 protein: CASSTTLSWDTQYF; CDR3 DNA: TGCGCCAGCAGCACTACCCTTAGCTGGGATACGCAGTATTTT
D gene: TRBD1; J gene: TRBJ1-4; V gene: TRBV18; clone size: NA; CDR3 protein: CASSLGTGDEKLFF; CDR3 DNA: TGTGCCAGCTCACTAGGGACAGGGGATGAAAAACTGTTTTTT
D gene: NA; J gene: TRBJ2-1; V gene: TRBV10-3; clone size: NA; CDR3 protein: CATGSRDSYNEQFF; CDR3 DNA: TGTGCCACCGGGAGCCGGGACTCATACAATGAGCAGTTCTTC
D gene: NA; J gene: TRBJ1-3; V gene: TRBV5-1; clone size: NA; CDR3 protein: CASSSGQNSGNTIYF; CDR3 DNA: TGCGCCAGCAGTTCAGGACAAAACTCTGGAAACACCATATATTTT
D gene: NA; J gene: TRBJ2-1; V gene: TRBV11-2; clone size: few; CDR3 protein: CASSLEGRDEQFF; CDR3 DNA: TGTGCCAGCAGCTTAGAGGGGCGAGATGAGCAGTTCTTC
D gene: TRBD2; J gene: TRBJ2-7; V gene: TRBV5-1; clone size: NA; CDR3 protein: CASTPGTSGFLHEQYF; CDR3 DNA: TGCGCCAGCACCCCCGGGACTAGCGGCTTTCTTCACGAGCAGTACTTC
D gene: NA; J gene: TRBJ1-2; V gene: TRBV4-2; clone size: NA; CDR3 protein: CASSLMRQAANYGYTF; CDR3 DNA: TGTGCCAGCAGCCTCATGCGACAGGCAGCTAACTATGGCTACACCTTC
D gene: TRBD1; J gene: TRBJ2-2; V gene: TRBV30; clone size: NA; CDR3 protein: CAWETGTTGELFF; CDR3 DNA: TGTGCCTGGGAGACAGGGACGACCGGGGAGCTGTTTTTT
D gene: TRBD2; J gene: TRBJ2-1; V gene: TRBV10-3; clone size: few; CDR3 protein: CAIRGTSLSDEQFF; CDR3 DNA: TGTGCCATCAGAGGGACTAGCCTGAGCGATGAGCAGTTCTTC
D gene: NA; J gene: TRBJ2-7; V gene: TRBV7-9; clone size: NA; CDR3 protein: CASSLAFREQYF; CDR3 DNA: TGTGCCAGCAGCTTAGCGTTCCGGGAGCAGTACTTC
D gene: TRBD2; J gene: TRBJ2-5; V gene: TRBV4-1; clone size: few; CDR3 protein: CASSWTSGTQETQYF; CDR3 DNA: TGCGCCAGCAGCTGGACTAGCGGGACACAAGAGACCCAGTACTTC
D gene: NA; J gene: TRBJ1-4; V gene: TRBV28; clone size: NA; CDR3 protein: CASSFVQAGRKLFF; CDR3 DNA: TGTGCCAGCAGTTTCGTACAGGCCGGGCGAAAACTGTTTTTT
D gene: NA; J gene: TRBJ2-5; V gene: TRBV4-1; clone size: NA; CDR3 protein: CASSQVQERKETQYF; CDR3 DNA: TGCGCCAGCAGCCAAGTCCAGGAACGAAAAGAGACCCAGTACTTC
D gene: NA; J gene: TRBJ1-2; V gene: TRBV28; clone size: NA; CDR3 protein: CASSPPSLGSGYTF; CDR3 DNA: TGTGCCAGCAGTCCCCCTTCTCTAGGTTCTGGCTACACCTTC
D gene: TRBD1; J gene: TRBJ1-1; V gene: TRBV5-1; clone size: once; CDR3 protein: CASYPGQGANTEAFF; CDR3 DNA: TGCGCCAGCTATCCGGGACAGGGGGCAAACACTGAAGCTTTCTTT
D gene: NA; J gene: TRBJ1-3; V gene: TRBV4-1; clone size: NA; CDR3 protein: CASSQGLAAGNTIYF; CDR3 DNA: TGCGCCAGCAGCCAAGGGCTGGCAGCTGGAAACACCATATATTTT
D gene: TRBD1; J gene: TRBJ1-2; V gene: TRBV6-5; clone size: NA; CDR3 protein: CASRGQETFYGYTF; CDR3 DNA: TGTGCCAGCAGAGGACAGGAAACTTTCTATGGCTACACCTTC
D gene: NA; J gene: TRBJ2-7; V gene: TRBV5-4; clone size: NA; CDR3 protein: CASSLAGPYEQYF; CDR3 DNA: TGTGCCAGCAGCTTGGCAGGGCCCTACGAGCAGTACTTC
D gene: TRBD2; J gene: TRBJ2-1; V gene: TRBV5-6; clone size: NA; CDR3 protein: CASSSPLGLAGGPGDEQFF; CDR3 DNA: TGTGCCAGCAGCTCCCCCCTGGGACTAGCGGGAGGGCCTGGCGATGAGCAGTTCTTC